The 21 T cell receptor beta chains in this list originate from one sample, sequenced in a study of beta chain features in type 1 diabetes. Reverse transcribing all isolated RNA meant expressed TCRB transcripts were sequenced. Libraries were prepared by immunoSEQ multiplex PCR; TCRdb keeps only in-frame clonotypes and omits some of them. The sample contains roughly 400,000 clones, approximately 14% of which appear only once. The sample comprised naive CD4+ T cells from blood. Receptor source: a young man in good health.

This clone was detected a few times. This chain connects TRBV11-2 to TRBJ2-7, with D uncertain. Trimming took off 7 bases at V and 5 bases at J, with 18 bases between the two ends. CDR3 length: 14 residues. From germline, CDR1 is SGHAT and CDR2 FQNNGV. The CDR3 loop reads CASTADPAGHEQYF. As DNA, the CDR3 is TGTGCCAGCACAGCCGATCCCGCTGGGCACGAGCAGTACTTC.

The chain recombines TRBV5-1 with TRBJ2-1, with 7 bases identical to TRBD1. V dropped 1 base and J dropped 6; count of bases not matched to a gene: 10. The CDR3 loop spans 16 amino acids. Germline values: CDR1 SGHRS, CDR2 YFSETQ. The CDR3 protein is CASSLLNQGVANEQFF. CDR3 sequence (DNA): TGCGCCAGCAGCTTGTTGAACCAGGGGGTGGCCAATGAGCAGTTCTTC.

The V and J genes are TRBV7-2 and TRBJ2-7; D gene ambiguous. The CDR3 contains 14 residues. The germline CDR1 and CDR2 sequences are SGHTA and FQGNSA. V dropped 6 bases and J dropped 0 bases, with 12 bases sitting between them. DNA for the CDR3: TGTGCCAGCAGATGGGTCTTATACTCCTACGAGCAGTACTTC. This sequence encodes CASRWVLYSYEQYF.

V gene TRBV11-2 combines with J gene TRBJ2-5; possibly TRBD1 or TRBD2 for D (6 bases each). In germline, CDR1 is SGHAT, CDR2 FQNNGV. CDR3 size: 14 residues. Trimming stripped 8 bases from V and 1 base from J, with 14 bases between. CDR3 sequence (DNA): TGTGCCAGCGGTCAAGGGGGACTCCAAGAGACCCAGTACTTC. Its translation: CASGQGGLQETQYF.

This clone has more than one count but fewer than ten. The chain combines TRBV7-6 with TRBJ2-1; D call uncertain. This CDR3 is 11 amino acids long. Germline lookup yields CDR1 SGHVS and CDR2 FNYEAQ. V was cut by 5 bases and J by 9 bases, with 8 bases left in between. In DNA form, the CDR3 reads TGTGCCAGCAGCATTGTCAGTGAGCAGTTCTTC. Translating gives CASSIVSEQFF.

The CDR3 protein is CASSQGVELPYEQYF. For the CDR3, the DNA is TGCGCCAGCAGCCAAGGGGTGGAATTGCCCTACGAGCAGTACTTC. This chain links TRBV4-3 with TRBJ2-7; D is unclear. Trimming removed 1 base at V and 2 bases at J, with 12 bases between. This CDR3 contains 15 residues. Germline V gives CDR1 LGHNA, CDR2 YSLEER.

The CDR3 region has the DNA TGTGCCAGCAGTGTACGGCCGACCGGATACAATGAGCAGTTCTTC. Its translation is CASSVRPTGYNEQFF. The rearrangement joins TRBV2 to TRBJ2-1; D unresolved. The germline V gene has CDR1 SNHLY and CDR2 FYNNEI. The CDR3 has 15 residues. V dropped 4 bases and J dropped 4 bases, with 14 bases sitting between them.

The chain employs TRBV29-1 and TRBJ2-5; 9 bases map to TRBD1. V lost 0 bases, J lost 4 bases, and 15 bases stayed unmatched. Germline V gives CDR1 SQVTM, CDR2 ANQGSEA. CDR3 length: 18 amino acids. The CDR3 here is CSVEDYPGTGTGLETQYF. DNA for the CDR3: TGCAGCGTTGAAGATTACCCCGGGACAGGGACTGGATTAGAGACCCAGTACTTC.

This clone was observed a handful of times. The chain has TRBV10-3 and TRBJ2-4, with D unclear. V lost 4 bases and J 6 bases, leaving 13 bases between the germline ends. There are 14 residues in the CDR3. Germline CDR1 and CDR2: ENHRY and SYGVKD. The CDR3 DNA sequence: TGTGCCATCAGTGGTGACCACATCACAAACATTCAGTACTTC. Encoded protein: CAISGDHITNIQYF.

The chain joins TRBV7-2 to TRBJ1-6; D ambiguous. V shed 7 bases and J shed 6 bases, with 10 bases lying between them. The CDR3 length is 13 residues. The germline CDR1 and CDR2 sequences are SGHTA and FQGNSA. The CDR3 sequence: CASNKDFNSPLHF. CDR3 in DNA: TGTGCCAGCAATAAAGATTTTAATTCACCCCTCCACTTT.

This clone was seen more than once but under ten times. This chain joins TRBV2 and TRBJ2-3; weak D call: TRBD2 (5 bases). Trimming took off 8 bases at V and 3 bases at J, with 15 bases between the two ends. Per the germline V gene, CDR1 is SNHLY and CDR2 is FYNNEI. The CDR3 has 14 amino acids. CDR3 sequence (DNA): TGTGCCAGCCCCCTCGTTCCGGGGACAGATACGCAGTATTTT. Residues: CASPLVPGTDTQYF.

This clone was counted a few times. The gene calls are TRBV4-3 and TRBJ1-3, with no clear D. The CDR3 spans 14 residues. Germline-derived CDR1 and CDR2 are LGHNA and YSLEER. Trimming cost V 1 base and J 1 base, with 5 bases left between them. The CDR3 spells CASSQGLSGNTIYF. The CDR3 bases are TGCGCCAGCAGCCAAGGGTTATCTGGAAACACCATATATTTT.

The chain employs TRBV7-2 and TRBJ2-5; D gene uncertain. Germline V gene lookup returns CDR1 SGHTA and CDR2 FQGNSA. This CDR3 has 14 amino acids. V was clipped by 5 bases and J by 6 bases, with 16 bases between them. DNA of the CDR3: TGTGCCAGCAGCCCAGCCCGAGGCAGTAAGACCCAGTACTTC. This encodes CASSPARGSKTQYF.

In this sample, this clone turned up a few times. The chain employs TRBV7-2 and TRBJ2-3; 8 nucleotides agree with TRBD2. The CDR3 covers 15 residues. V dropped 3 bases and J dropped 3; count of bases not matched to a gene: 5. The V gene's germline CDR1 is SGHTA and CDR2 FQGNSA. CDR3 DNA sequence: TGTGCCAGCAGCTTGGGCGGGGGGCCGACAGATACGCAGTATTTT. It yields the protein CASSLGGGPTDTQYF.

This clone turned up a few times. The chain uses TRBV7-2 and TRBJ1-4; TRBD1 is a possible D gene (5 bases). CDR1 is SGHTA, CDR2 FQGNSA, per germline. The V end lost 5 bases, the J end lost 8 bases, and 18 bases lay between the germline ends. The CDR3 totals 15 residues. The CDR3 DNA follows: TGTGCCAGCAGCCCGATCCCCGGGACCGGGGAAAAACTGTTTTTT. Translation: CASSPIPGTGEKLFF.

The rearrangement links TRBV6-5 to TRBJ2-1, with 8 bases lining up with TRBD1. The V gene end was trimmed by 0 bases and the J gene end by 6 bases; junction bases not matched to a gene: 4. CDR3 length equals 15 residues. The V gene's germline CDR1 is MNHEY and CDR2 SVGAGI. CDR3: CASSYSRQGLNEQFF. Written as DNA, the CDR3 is TGTGCCAGCAGTTACTCTCGACAGGGGCTCAATGAGCAGTTCTTC.

Only a few counts were recorded for this clone. The V gene is TRBV4-1, the J gene TRBJ1-1; tentatively, D is TRBD1 (5 bases). This CDR3 spans 15 amino acids. Deletions cut 0 bases from V and 10 bases from J, with 18 bases between. CDR1 is MGHRA and CDR2 is YSYEKL in the germline V gene. The CDR3 sequence is CASSQDWGPLLRAFF. The CDR3 coding sequence is TGCGCCAGCAGCCAAGATTGGGGACCGCTGTTGAGAGCTTTCTTT.

Only a few counts were recorded for this clone. Germline and junction disagree at one end, which may indicate a read error. The rearrangement joins TRBV5-1 to TRBJ1-1; no definite D call. This CDR3 has 15 residues. Germline CDR1 and CDR2: SGHRS and YFSETQ. CDR3 region: CASRLAWGRDTEAFF. The DNA of the CDR3 is TGCGCCAGCAGATTGGCGTGGGGTAGGGACACTGAAGCTTTCTTT.

The genes are TRBV7-2 and TRBJ2-2; D not resolved. Germline V lookup: CDR1 SGHTA, CDR2 FQGNSA. The CDR3 sequence is 18 residues long. Trimming stripped 0 bases from V and 7 bases from J, with 21 bases between. The CDR3 reads CASSLALTKSRANGELFF. CDR3 in DNA: TGTGCCAGCAGCTTAGCTCTAACTAAGTCAAGGGCGAACGGGGAGCTGTTTTTT.

V usage is TRBV14 and J usage is TRBJ2-1, with a possible D match to TRBD1 (7 bases). The germline CDR1 and CDR2 sequences are SGHDN and FVKESK. This CDR3 contains 13 residues. V was shortened by 0 bases and J by 8 bases, with 8 bases between the two germline ends. CDR3 bases: TGTGCCAGCAGCCAAGACAGGGGGGATGAGCAGTTCTTC. It is translated as CASSQDRGDEQFF. Variable domain in full (rest from reference TRBV14 and TRBJ2-1): EAGVTQFPSHSVIEKGQTVTLRCDPISGHDNLYWYRRVMGKEIKFLLHFVKESKQDESGMPNNRFLAERTGGTYSTLKVQPAELEDSGVYFCASSQDRGDEQFFGPGTRLTVL.

This clone has at least ten counts. CDR3 sequence (DNA): TGTGCCATCAGTGCGGCAGCCGCCAATGAGCAGTTCTTC. Translating gives CAISAAAANEQFF. The chain couples TRBV10-3 to TRBJ2-1, with D unresolved. The V end was cut by 4 bases, the J end by 6 bases, with 10 bases between. Looked up from germline, CDR1 is ENHRY and CDR2 is SYGVKD. The CDR3 is made up of 13 amino acids.